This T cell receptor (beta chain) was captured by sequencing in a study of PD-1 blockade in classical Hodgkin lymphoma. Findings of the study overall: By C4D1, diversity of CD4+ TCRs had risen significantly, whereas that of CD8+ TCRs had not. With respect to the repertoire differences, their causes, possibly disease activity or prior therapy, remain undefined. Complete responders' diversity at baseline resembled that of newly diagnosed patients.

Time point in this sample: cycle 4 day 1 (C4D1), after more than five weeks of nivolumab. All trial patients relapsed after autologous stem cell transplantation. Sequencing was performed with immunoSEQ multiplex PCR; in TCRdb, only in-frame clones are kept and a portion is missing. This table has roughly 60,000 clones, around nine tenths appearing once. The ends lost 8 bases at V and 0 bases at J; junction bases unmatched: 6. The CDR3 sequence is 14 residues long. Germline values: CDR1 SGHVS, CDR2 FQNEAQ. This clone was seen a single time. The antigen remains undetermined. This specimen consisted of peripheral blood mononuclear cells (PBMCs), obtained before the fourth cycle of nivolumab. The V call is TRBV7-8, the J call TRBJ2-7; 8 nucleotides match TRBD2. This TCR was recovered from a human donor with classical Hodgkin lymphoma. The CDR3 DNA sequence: TGTGCCAGCGGAGTAGCGGGGAGCTCCTACGAGCAGTACTTC. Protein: CASGVAGSSYEQYF.